These 13 T cell receptor beta chains were all obtained from the same sample, sequenced in a study of blood T cell repertoires in COVID-19. Sequenced by immunoSEQ multiplex PCR; TCRdb stores in-frame clones only, minus some. This table has about 290,000 clones, 85% appearing once. Sequencing was performed on peripheral blood. The source is a woman aged 45-65 years with active or convalescent COVID-19.

The chain has TRBV30 and TRBJ2-1, with 14 positions matching TRBD2. Germline V gene sequence: CDR1 GTSNPN, CDR2 SVGIG (reference sequence). The CDR3 spans 18 residues. J was trimmed by 3 bases and V by 2 bases; bases with no gene match: 9. CDR3 sequence (DNA): TGTGCCTGGAGTCCAAGGACTAGCGGGAGGCCCGTCTACAATGAGCAGTTCTTC. Translation: CAWSPRTSGRPVYNEQFF.

The genes are TRBV2 and TRBJ1-5; perhaps TRBD1 as D (5 bases). The CDR3 has 14 amino acids. V lost 2 bases and J lost 3, with 8 bases in between. CDR1 and CDR2 (germline): SNHLY, FYNNEI. The CDR3 nucleotides are TGTGCCAGCAGTGAATTGACAGTCAATCAGCCCCAGCATTTT. Protein sequence: CASSELTVNQPQHF. Filled out from reference TRBV2 and TRBJ1-5, the complete variable domain reads EPEVTQTPSHQVTQMGQEVILRCVPISNHLYFYWYRQILGQKVEFLVSFYNNEISEKSEIFDDQFSVERPDGSNFTLKIRSTKLEDSAMYFCASSELTVNQPQHFGDGTRLSIL.

The gene calls are TRBV19 and TRBJ2-3, with TRBD2 matching over 7 bases. Trimming took 0 bases from V and 8 from J; bases not matched to a gene: 11. CDR3 length equals 16 residues. The germline V gene has CDR1 LNHDA and CDR2 SQIVND (reference sequence). In DNA, the CDR3 is TGTGCCAGTAGTATAGAGGGGCGGTTCTCGGGAGGTACGCAGTATTTT. This gives the protein CASSIEGRFSGGTQYF.

This clone was seen more than once but under ten times. The V gene is TRBV19, the J gene TRBJ2-7, with TRBD2 identical over 7 bases. Germline V lookup: CDR1 LNHDA, CDR2 SQIVND (reference sequence). The CDR3 is 12 residues long. The ends lost 4 bases at V and 7 bases at J; junction bases unmatched: 4. The DNA of the CDR3 is TGTGCCAGTAGTACAGCCGGGAGGGAGCAGTACTTC. Encoded protein: CASSTAGREQYF.

The chain has TRBV28 and TRBJ2-2; 7 bases agree with TRBD1. CDR3 length: 15 amino acids. The V and J ends lost 4 bases and 6 bases, in that order; junction bases with no gene match: 8. Germline-derived CDR1 and CDR2 are MDHEN and SYDVKM. CDR3 sequence: CASSSPGTVPGELFF. In DNA form, the CDR3 reads TGTGCCAGCAGTTCGCCGGGGACAGTTCCCGGGGAGCTGTTTTTT. Full variable domain (rest looked up from reference TRBV28 and TRBJ2-2): DVKVTQSSRYLVKRTGEKVFLECVQDMDHENMFWYRQDPGLGLRLIYFSYDVKMKEKGDIPEGYSVSREKKERFSLILESASTNQTSMYLCASSSPGTVPGELFFGEGSRLTVL.

The rearrangement joins TRBV18 to TRBJ1-4; D perhaps matches TRBD1 (5 bases). Germline-derived CDR1 and CDR2 are KGHSH and LQKENI. V was cut by 1 base and J by 8 bases, with 11 bases left in between. This CDR3 comprises 14 residues. CDR3 DNA: TGTGCCAGCTCACCACTACAGGAAGGCGAAAAACTGTTTTTT. Translating it yields CASSPLQEGEKLFF.

The chain has TRBV3-1 (or the pseudogene TRBV3-2) and TRBJ2-7; D not resolved. The CDR3 extends over 13 amino acids. Germline-derived CDR1 and CDR2 are LGHDT and YNNKEL (reference sequence). Trimming cost V 5 bases and J 3 bases, with 11 bases left between them. The CDR3 nucleotides read TGTGCCAGCAGCTCGAGACTCGGCTACGAGCAGTACTTC. Its translation is CASSSRLGYEQYF.

J is TRBJ1-1 and V is TRBV5-5; D is uncertain. The V end was cut by 0 bases, the J end by 5 bases, with 11 bases between. Germline CDR1 SGHKS, CDR2 YYEKEE (reference sequence). The CDR3 has 14 amino acids. In DNA form, the CDR3 reads TGTGCCAGCAGCTTGGCTGCAGGAGGGACTGAAGCTTTCTTT. Its translation: CASSLAAGGTEAFF. Based on the CDR3 plus reference TRBV5-5 and TRBJ1-1, the full variable domain is DAGVTQSPTHLIKTRGQQVTLRCSPISGHKSVSWYQQVLGQGPQFIFQYYEKEERGRGNFPDRFSARQFPNYSSELNVNALLLGDSALYLCASSLAAGGTEAFFGQGTRLTVV.

For the CDR3, the DNA is TGTGCCAGTACCAAGCGGAGAAACTCCTACAATGAGCAGTTCTTC. This sequence encodes CASTKRRNSYNEQFF. The V and J genes are TRBV19 and TRBJ2-1; D possibly corresponds to TRBD2 (5 bases). The CDR3 loop spans 15 amino acids. The V gene lost 7 bases and the J gene lost 0 bases, with 13 bases spanning the gap. Germline V CDR1 and CDR2: LNHDA, SQIVND (reference sequence).

The genes are TRBV30 and TRBJ2-7, with 8 bases that match TRBD2. The CDR3 has 14 residues. The V segment lost 8 bases and the J segment 1 base; nucleotides outside the gene matches: 10. Germline CDR1 GTSNPN, CDR2 SVGIG (reference sequence). The CDR3 DNA is TGTGCCCGGGCCCCGGGGGGGCATTCCTACGAGCAGTACTTC. Protein: CARAPGGHSYEQYF.

V and J are TRBV28 and TRBJ2-7; D possibly corresponds to TRBD2 (7 bases). V lost 7 bases and J 3 bases, leaving 19 bases between the germline ends. The CDR3 spans 15 residues. Germline assignment: CDR1 MDHEN and CDR2 SYDVKM. CDR3 coding DNA: TGTGCCAGCACTGCTCGGGGGGCAGGGGTCTACGAGCAGTACTTC. This gives the protein CASTARGAGVYEQYF.

The chain is built from TRBV6-5 and TRBJ1-2; 7 bases are shared with TRBD1. V lost 6 bases to trimming and J lost 7 bases; unmatched junction nucleotides: 11. This CDR3 contains 14 residues. Germline CDR1 reads MNHEY; CDR2 reads SVGAGI. The CDR3 region is CASRDDRARVGYTF. CDR3 nucleotides: TGTGCCAGCAGGGACGACAGGGCGCGCGTTGGCTACACCTTC.

In nucleotides, the CDR3 is TGTGCCAGCAGCTTAGCGGGCCCGAACACCGGGGAGCTGTTTTTT. It yields the protein CASSLAGPNTGELFF. The rearrangement links TRBV7-2 to TRBJ2-2; D ambiguous. The CDR3 is 15 amino acids. V dropped 0 bases and J dropped 0 bases, with 5 bases sitting between them. Germline V gives CDR1 SGHTA, CDR2 FQGNSA.